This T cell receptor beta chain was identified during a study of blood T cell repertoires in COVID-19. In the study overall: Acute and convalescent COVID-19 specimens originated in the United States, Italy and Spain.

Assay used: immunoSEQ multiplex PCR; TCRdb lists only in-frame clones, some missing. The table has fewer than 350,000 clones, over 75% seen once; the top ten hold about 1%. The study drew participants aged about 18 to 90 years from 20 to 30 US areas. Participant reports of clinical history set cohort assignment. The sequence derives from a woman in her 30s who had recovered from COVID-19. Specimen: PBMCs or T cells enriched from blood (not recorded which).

The CDR3 region has the DNA TGTGCCAGCAGCCCCGGGACAGGGGGAGTGGTTCCACCCCTCCACTTT. Translation gives CASSPGTGGVVPPLHF. The gene calls are TRBV7-9 and TRBJ1-6; 11 bases are a match to TRBD1. CDR3 size: 16 residues. V lost 5 bases to trimming and J lost 11 bases; unmatched junction nucleotides: 11. CDR1 SEHNR and CDR2 FQNEAQ come from the germline V gene (reference sequence).